This T cell receptor (beta chain) was identified in a study of breast tumors, draining lymph nodes, adjacent tissues listed by TCRdb under 2016. Regarding the complete study: In breast cancer patients, the study compared the TCR beta repertoires of tumor, adjacent nontumor tissue and axillary lymph nodes. The study was designed to assess the relationships and possible T-cell exchange between tumor, surrounding tissue and draining lymph node repertoires in human breast cancer.

The germline V gene encodes CDR1 SNHLY and CDR2 FYNNEI. V is shortened by 1 base, J by 0 bases, and the region joining them spans 15 bases. From the cysteine up to the phenylalanine, the CDR3 has a length of 17 residues. Only the CDR3 portion is preserved as DNA: 51 bases, with reading frame beginning at the first base. This clonotype has a handful of counts. There is no known antigen for this receptor. No base-level quality is on record; no much larger clone is a single base apart. Lymph node samples were obtained from the axillary draining lymph nodes of breast cancer patients. The paper's findings and limits, for the study overall: The data were considered consistent with the idea that most tumor T cells come from the lymph node and then expand in tumor tissue. In luminal-like breast cancer, tumor and nontumor tissue repertoires resembled each other significantly more than in basal-like breast cancer. Rather than being directly demonstrated, the conclusion that tumor T cells originate in lymph nodes was presented as consistent with a hypothesis. T-cell repertoire diversity in tumors was found to be lower than in lymph nodes but higher than in nontumor tissue, and preferential V and J gene usage was observed.

The data were produced on an Illumina HiSeq 2000. Multiplex PCR amplification was used to build the TCR beta chain libraries. The amplified TCR beta chain products were analyzed by high-throughput sequencing. The public reads were run again by TCRdb, first through fastp at Q25 and then through MiXCR, and only productive beta chains were kept. CDR3 protein sequences are deduplicated, and each keeps its most common genes and DNA. The sample yields around 130,000 distinct CDR3 sequences; approximately 29% were counted once. 2.3% of the sample belongs to the ten largest clones. This clonotype was obtained from a female donor with breast cancer. Some clones in this sample may be carry-over from other donors' samples. Recombination connected TRBV2 to TRBJ1-1, with the D gene not confidently named. Sequenced: axillary lymph node tissue. The CDR3 loop reads CASSEGAGGIMNTEAFF. In nucleotides, the sequence is TGTGCCAGCAGTGAAGGGGCCGGAGGTATTATGAACACTGAAGCTTTCTTT.